The 22 T cell receptor beta chains presented below share a single source sample, sequenced in a study of T cell responses to AZD1222 COVID-19 vaccine. Clones were sequenced by immunoSEQ multiplex PCR, and TCRdb holds only the in-frame ones, with some missing. This table has under 140,000 clones, around 82% appearing once. Material: peripheral blood, obtained on day 0 of AZD1222 vaccination. Receptor source: an adult in good health.

J is TRBJ2-7 and V is TRBV6-6; TRBD2 matches 12 bases. The V segment lost 2 bases and the J segment 7 bases; nucleotides outside the gene matches: 9. The CDR3 contains 16 residues. CDR1 is MNHNY and CDR2 is SVGAGI in the germline V gene (reference sequence). The CDR3 reads CASSYVASGRAREQYF. CDR3 DNA: TGTGCCAGCAGTTACGTAGCTAGCGGGAGGGCGAGGGAGCAGTACTTC.

This chain joins TRBV6-5 and TRBJ2-2; D possibly corresponds to TRBD2 (6 bases). The CDR3 covers 13 residues. Germline loops: CDR1 MNHEY, CDR2 SVGAGI. V was clipped by 10 bases and J by 2 bases, with 11 bases between them. The CDR3 protein is CAISGSNTGELFF. As DNA, the CDR3 is TGTGCCATTAGCGGTAGCAACACCGGGGAGCTGTTTTTT.

A note on this clone: The junction shows a germline mismatch at one end, possibly a read error. Other DNA sequences in the same sample also yield this CDR3. The chain joins TRBV7-2 to TRBJ1-5; maybe TRBD1 (5 bases). This CDR3 contains 14 residues. CDR1 and CDR2 (germline): SGHTA, FQGNSA. CDR3 coding DNA: TGTGCCAGCAGTTTAGACAGCGGCAATCAGCCCCAGCATTTT. This sequence encodes CASSLDSGNQPQHF.

J is TRBJ1-1 and V is TRBV29-1, with unresolved D. This CDR3 contains 13 residues. The germline V and J ends were trimmed by 7 bases and 4 bases, with 16 bases remaining between them. The germline V gene has CDR1 SQVTM and CDR2 ANQGSEA. As DNA, the CDR3 is TGCAGCGCCCTGGACGGTCAGATCACTGAAGCTTTCTTT. Translated, it gives CSALDGQITEAFF.

This clone showed up just a few times. The chain carries TRBV7-2 and TRBJ2-5; D might be TRBD1 or TRBD2, each matching 7 bases. Germline CDR1 is SGHTA and CDR2 is FQGNSA. The CDR3 is made up of 16 amino acids. V was trimmed by 5 bases and J by 5 bases, leaving 21 bases between them. CDR3 loop: CASSPQTGRGWETQYF. CDR3 nucleotide sequence: TGTGCCAGCAGCCCTCAGACAGGGAGGGGTTGGGAGACCCAGTACTTC.

This clone was counted many times. The chain is built from TRBV14 and TRBJ2-3; 7 nucleotides match TRBD2. The CDR3 has 15 amino acids. CDR1 is SGHDN, CDR2 FVKESK, per germline. The V and J ends lost 0 bases and 4 bases, in that order; junction bases with no gene match: 4. The CDR3 spells CASSQDRGSADTQYF. Here the CDR3 DNA reads TGTGCCAGCAGCCAAGATCGCGGGAGCGCAGATACGCAGTATTTT.

This rearrangement joins TRBV7-9 to TRBJ2-5, with 12 bases that match TRBD1. The germline gives CDR1 SEHNR, CDR2 FQNEAQ (reference sequence). The CDR3 sequence is 14 residues long. J lost 5 bases, V lost 4 bases, and 2 bases had no gene match. The CDR3 DNA reads as TGTGCCAGCAGCTCGGGACAGGGGGCTGAGACCCAGTACTTC. It yields the protein CASSSGQGAETQYF.

J is TRBJ1-2 and V is TRBV10-1; possible D gene TRBD1, 6 bases. Germline values: CDR1 WNHNN, CDR2 SYGVQD (reference sequence). Trimming took off 3 bases at V and 6 bases at J, with 11 bases between the two ends. The CDR3 runs 13 residues. For the CDR3, the DNA is TGCGCCAGCAGTGATCAGGGGCTAAATGGCTACACCTTC. It is translated as CASSDQGLNGYTF.

The chain is built from TRBV30 and TRBJ2-2; D uncertain. Trimming stripped 3 bases from V and 6 bases from J, with 5 bases between. Germline V gene data show CDR1 as GTSNPN and CDR2 as SVGIG (reference sequence). The CDR3 is 11 amino acids. CDR3 amino acids: CAWSSPGELFF. The DNA of the CDR3 is TGTGCCTGGAGCTCCCCCGGGGAGCTGTTTTTT.

The rearrangement joins TRBV12-3 or TRBV12-4 to TRBJ1-1, with TRBD1 as a possible D gene (5 bases). The CDR3 is 13 amino acids. V lost 5 bases, J lost 1 base, and 8 bases lay in between. The CDR3 coding sequence is TGTGCCAGCAGTACCCAGGGGAACACTGAAGCTTTCTTT. Translation: CASSTQGNTEAFF.

The J gene is TRBJ1-1, the V gene TRBV6-2 or TRBV6-3; D possibly corresponds to TRBD1 (5 bases). Between the trimmed V and J ends, which lost 2 bases and 0 bases, there was a span of 13 bases. Germline CDR1 MNHEY, CDR2 SVGEGT. The length of the CDR3 is 16 residues. The CDR3 region is CASSYPRTGLNTEAFF. The CDR3 DNA follows: TGTGCCAGCAGTTACCCCCGAACAGGCTTGAACACTGAAGCTTTCTTT.

The chain couples TRBV19 to TRBJ2-1, with D perhaps TRBD1 (5 bases). CDR3 length equals 15 residues. CDR1 LNHDA and CDR2 SQIVND come from the germline V gene (reference sequence). Trimming stripped 6 bases from V and 4 bases from J, with 16 bases between. CDR3 nucleotides: TGTGCCAGTAGCCCTGCAGGGTCGATATACAATGAGCAGTTCTTC. It encodes CASSPAGSIYNEQFF.

This chain connects TRBV7-3 to TRBJ2-3; a weak D match, TRBD2 (7 bases). The CDR3 covers 15 residues. The germline V and J ends were trimmed by 3 bases and 2 bases, with 12 bases remaining between them. The germline V gene has CDR1 SGHTA and CDR2 FQGTGA. CDR3 residues: CASSFLGGPTDTQYF. The CDR3 DNA follows: TGTGCCAGCAGCTTCCTCGGGGGGCCCACAGATACGCAGTATTTT.

The chain employs TRBV5-1 and TRBJ1-1; 7 bases are shared with TRBD1. V lost 2 bases and J lost 4; bases outside the gene matches: 5. The CDR3 loop spans 14 amino acids. The germline gives CDR1 SGHRS, CDR2 YFSETQ. As DNA, the CDR3 is TGCGCCAGCAGCTTTCAGGACAGGACCACTGAAGCTTTCTTT. It specifies CASSFQDRTTEAFF. The whole variable domain, filled in from reference TRBV5-1 and TRBJ1-1, reads KAGVTQTPRYLIKTRGQQVTLSCSPISGHRSVSWYQQTPGQGLQFLFEYFSETQRNKGNFPGRFSGRQFSNSRSEMNVSTLELGDSALYLCASSFQDRTTEAFFGQGTRLTVV.

The chain carries TRBV7-9 and TRBJ1-3; 7 bases agree with TRBD1. CDR1 is SEHNR, CDR2 FQNEAQ, per germline (reference sequence). The CDR3 runs 14 residues. J gave up 4 bases and V 3 bases, and 3 bases lay outside the gene matches. The CDR3 nucleotides are TGTGCCAGCAGCTTTAGACAGGGCGGAAACACCATATATTTT. Translation gives CASSFRQGGNTIYF.

The rearrangement uses TRBV7-4 and TRBJ2-2; maybe TRBD1 (5 bases). Trimming removed 0 bases from V and 0 bases from J, with 11 bases in between. Germline V gene lookup returns CDR1 SGHVT and CDR2 SQSDAQ. The CDR3 spans 17 residues. CDR3 residues: CASSLAQRTPNTGELFF. The CDR3 nucleotides read TGTGCCAGCAGCTTAGCGCAAAGGACACCGAACACCGGGGAGCTGTTTTTT.

The V and J genes are TRBV6-5 and TRBJ1-2; D may be TRBD1 (5 bases). CDR1 and CDR2 from the germline V gene are MNHEY and SVGAGI. Trimming took 2 bases from V and 1 from J, leaving 5 bases between them. The CDR3 has 13 amino acids. The CDR3 is CASSYQGNYGYTF. The CDR3 nucleotides read TGTGCCAGCAGTTACCAGGGTAACTATGGCTACACCTTC.

This clone was observed a few times. V usage is TRBV28 and J usage is TRBJ2-7; D is undetermined. V was trimmed by 5 bases and J by 2 bases, leaving 13 bases between them. This CDR3 spans 14 amino acids. CDR1 MDHEN and CDR2 SYDVKM come from the germline V gene. This CDR3 reads CASSPHYGAYEQYF. The CDR3, as DNA: TGTGCCAGCAGTCCCCATTACGGAGCCTACGAGCAGTACTTC.

V is TRBV21-1 and J is TRBJ2-7. TRBV21-1 is a listed pseudogene. This CDR3 is 14 amino acids long. The CDR3 sequence: CASSNQRTWGEQYF. The CDR3 bases are TGTGCCAGCAGCAACCAGCGGACATGGGGCGAGCAGTACTTC.

V usage is TRBV28 and J usage is TRBJ1-2, with D tentatively TRBD1 (5 bases). Deletions cut 11 bases from V and 0 bases from J, with 10 bases between. Germline V gene data show CDR1 as MDHEN and CDR2 as SYDVKM. CDR3 length: 12 amino acids. The DNA for the CDR3 is TGTGCCTGGGGCCAAGCTAACTATGGCTACACCTTC. Translating it yields CAWGQANYGYTF.

The CDR3 coding sequence is TGCGCCAGCAGTGATGGGACTAGCGGGAGGGCCACCTACAATGAGCAGTTCTTC. It encodes CASSDGTSGRATYNEQFF. The chain has TRBV5-1 and TRBJ2-1; 16 nucleotides line up with TRBD2. The trim removed 5 bases at V and 2 bases at J, leaving 7 bases unmatched. Germline loops: CDR1 SGHRS, CDR2 YFSETQ. CDR3 length: 18 residues.

This rearrangement joins TRBV7-6 to TRBJ2-2, with TRBD2 matching over 11 bases. Germline assignment: CDR1 SGHVS and CDR2 FNYEAQ. The junction had 7 bases not matched to a gene; V was cut back by 5 bases and J by 5 bases. The length of the CDR3 is 16 residues. The CDR3 DNA reads TGTGCCAGCAGCAGCACTAGCGGGAGTCGGACCGGGGAGCTGTTTTTT. Amino acid sequence: CASSSTSGSRTGELFF.